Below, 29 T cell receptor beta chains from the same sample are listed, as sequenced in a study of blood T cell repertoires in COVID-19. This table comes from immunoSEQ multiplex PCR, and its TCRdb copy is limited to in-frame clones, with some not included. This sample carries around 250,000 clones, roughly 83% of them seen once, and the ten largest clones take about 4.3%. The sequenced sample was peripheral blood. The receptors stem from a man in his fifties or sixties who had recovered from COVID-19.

The CDR3 coding sequence is TGTGCCAGCAGGGCGGTGGGGGGGTACACTGAAGCTTTCTTT. Its translation is CASRAVGGYTEAFF. The chain uses TRBV27 and TRBJ1-1; tentatively, D is TRBD1 (5 bases). This CDR3 is built from 14 residues. Germline V gene lookup returns CDR1 MNHEY and CDR2 SMNVEV (reference sequence). V lost 6 bases, J lost 3 bases, and 14 bases lay in between.

CDR3 nucleotide sequence: TGTGCCAGCAGCCAAAAATATGAGACAGCCGGACCTAGGACTGAAGCTTTCTTT. This gives the protein CASSQKYETAGPRTEAFF. This chain joins TRBV3-1 (or the pseudogene TRBV3-2) and TRBJ1-1; tentative D call: TRBD1 (5 bases). The V gene lost 2 bases and the J gene lost 5 bases, with 24 bases spanning the gap. The V gene's germline CDR1 is LGHDT and CDR2 YNNKEL (reference sequence). There are 18 residues in the CDR3.

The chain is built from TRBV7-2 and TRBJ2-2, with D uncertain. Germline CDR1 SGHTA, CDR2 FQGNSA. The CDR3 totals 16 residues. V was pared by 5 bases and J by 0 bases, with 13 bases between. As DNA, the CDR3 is TGTGCCAGCAGCCCAATAAACTTAGCGAACACCGGGGAGCTGTTTTTT. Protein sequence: CASSPINLANTGELFF.

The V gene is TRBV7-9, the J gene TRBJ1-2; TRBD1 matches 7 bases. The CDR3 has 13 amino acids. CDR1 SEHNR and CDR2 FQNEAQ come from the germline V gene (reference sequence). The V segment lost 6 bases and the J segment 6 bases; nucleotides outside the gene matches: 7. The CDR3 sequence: CASRSTGDHGYTF. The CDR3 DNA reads TGTGCCAGCAGATCAACAGGGGACCATGGCTACACCTTC.

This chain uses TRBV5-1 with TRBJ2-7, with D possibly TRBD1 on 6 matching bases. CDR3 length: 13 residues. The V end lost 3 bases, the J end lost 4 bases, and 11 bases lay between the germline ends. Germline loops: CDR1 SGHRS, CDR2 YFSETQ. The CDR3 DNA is TGCGCCAGCAGCTCGTTACAGGGTTACGAGCAGTACTTC. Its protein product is CASSSLQGYEQYF.

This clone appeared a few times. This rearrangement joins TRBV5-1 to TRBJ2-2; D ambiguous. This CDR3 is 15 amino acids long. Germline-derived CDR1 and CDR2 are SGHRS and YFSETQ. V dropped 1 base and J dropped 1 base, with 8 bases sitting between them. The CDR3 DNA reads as TGCGCCAGCAGCTTGTCGGAGAAGAACACCGGGGAGCTGTTTTTT. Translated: CASSLSEKNTGELFF. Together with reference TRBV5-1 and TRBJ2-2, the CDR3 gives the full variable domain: KAGVTQTPRYLIKTRGQQVTLSCSPISGHRSVSWYQQTPGQGLQFLFEYFSETQRNKGNFPGRFSGRQFSNSRSEMNVSTLELGDSALYLCASSLSEKNTGELFFGEGSRLTVL.

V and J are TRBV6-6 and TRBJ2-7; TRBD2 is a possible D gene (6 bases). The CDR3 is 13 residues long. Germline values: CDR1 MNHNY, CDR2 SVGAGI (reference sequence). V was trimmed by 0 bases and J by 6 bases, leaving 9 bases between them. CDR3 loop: CASSYSRGSEQYF. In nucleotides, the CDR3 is TGTGCCAGCAGTTACTCTCGGGGGAGCGAGCAGTACTTC.

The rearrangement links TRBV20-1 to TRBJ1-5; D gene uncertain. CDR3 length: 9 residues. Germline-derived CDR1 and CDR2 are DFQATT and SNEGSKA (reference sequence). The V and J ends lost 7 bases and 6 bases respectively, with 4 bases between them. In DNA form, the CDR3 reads TGCAGTGTCAGTCAGCCCCAGCATTTT. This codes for CSVSQPQHF.

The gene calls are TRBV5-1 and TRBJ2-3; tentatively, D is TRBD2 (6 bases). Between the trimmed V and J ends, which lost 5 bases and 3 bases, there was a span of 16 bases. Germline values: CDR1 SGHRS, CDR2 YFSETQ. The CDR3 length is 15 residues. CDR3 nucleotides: TGCGCCAGCAGTTTCGGACTGGAGGGAACAGATACGCAGTATTTT. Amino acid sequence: CASSFGLEGTDTQYF.

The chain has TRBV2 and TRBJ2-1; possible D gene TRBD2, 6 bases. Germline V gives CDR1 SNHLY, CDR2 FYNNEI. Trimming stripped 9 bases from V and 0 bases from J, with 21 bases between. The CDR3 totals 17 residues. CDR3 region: CASTRRGSPSSYNEQFF. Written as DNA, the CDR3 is TGTGCCAGTACGAGGAGGGGCAGTCCTAGCTCCTACAATGAGCAGTTCTTC.

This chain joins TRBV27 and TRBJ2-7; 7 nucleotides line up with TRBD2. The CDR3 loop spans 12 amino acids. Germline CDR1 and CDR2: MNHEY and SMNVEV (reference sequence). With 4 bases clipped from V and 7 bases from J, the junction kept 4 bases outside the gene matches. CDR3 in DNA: TGTGCCAGCAGTTATTACGGGGGGGAGCAGTACTTC. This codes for CASSYYGGEQYF.

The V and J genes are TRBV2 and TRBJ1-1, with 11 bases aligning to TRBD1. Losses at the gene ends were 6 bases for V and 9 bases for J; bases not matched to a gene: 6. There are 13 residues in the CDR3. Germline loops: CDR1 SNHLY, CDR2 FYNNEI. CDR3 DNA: TGTGCCAGCAGGCGGACAGGGGGCGACCAAGCTTTCTTT. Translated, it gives CASRRTGGDQAFF.

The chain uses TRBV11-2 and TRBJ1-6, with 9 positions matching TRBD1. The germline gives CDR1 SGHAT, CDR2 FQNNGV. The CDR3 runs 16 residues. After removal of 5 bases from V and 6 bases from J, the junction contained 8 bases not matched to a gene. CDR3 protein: CASSIVQGAGNSPLHF. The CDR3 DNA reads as TGTGCCAGCAGCATCGTACAGGGGGCGGGTAATTCACCCCTCCACTTT.

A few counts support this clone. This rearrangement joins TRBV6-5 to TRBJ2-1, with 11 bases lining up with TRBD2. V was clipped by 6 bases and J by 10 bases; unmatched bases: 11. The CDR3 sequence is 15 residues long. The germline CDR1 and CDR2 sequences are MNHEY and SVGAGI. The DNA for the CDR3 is TGTGCCAGCAGCAGACTTAGCGGGAGGGCCTTGGAGCAGTTCTTC. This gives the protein CASSRLSGRALEQFF.

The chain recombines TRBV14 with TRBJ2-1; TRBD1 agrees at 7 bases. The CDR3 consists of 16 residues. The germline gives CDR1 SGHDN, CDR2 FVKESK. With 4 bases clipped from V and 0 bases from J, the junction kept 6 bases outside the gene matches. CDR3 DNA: TGTGCCAGCAGCCGAGCGACAGGGTACTCCTACAATGAGCAGTTCTTC. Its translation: CASSRATGYSYNEQFF.

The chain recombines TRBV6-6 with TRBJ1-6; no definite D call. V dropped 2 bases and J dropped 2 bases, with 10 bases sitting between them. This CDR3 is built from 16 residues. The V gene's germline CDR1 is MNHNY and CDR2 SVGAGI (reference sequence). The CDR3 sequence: CASSYLVPAYNSPLHF. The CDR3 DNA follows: TGTGCCAGCAGTTACCTTGTCCCGGCCTATAATTCACCCCTCCACTTT.

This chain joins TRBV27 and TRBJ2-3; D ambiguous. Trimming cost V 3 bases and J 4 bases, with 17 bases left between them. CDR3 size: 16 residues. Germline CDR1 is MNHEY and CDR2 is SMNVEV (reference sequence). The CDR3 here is CASSFLKFGLPDTQYF. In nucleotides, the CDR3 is TGTGCCAGCAGTTTCCTCAAATTCGGTTTGCCAGATACGCAGTATTTT.

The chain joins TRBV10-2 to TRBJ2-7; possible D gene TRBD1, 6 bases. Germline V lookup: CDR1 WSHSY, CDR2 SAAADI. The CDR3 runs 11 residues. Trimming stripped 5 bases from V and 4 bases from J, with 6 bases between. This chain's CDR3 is CASSQGYEQYF. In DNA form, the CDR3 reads TGCGCCAGCAGTCAGGGGTACGAGCAGTACTTC.

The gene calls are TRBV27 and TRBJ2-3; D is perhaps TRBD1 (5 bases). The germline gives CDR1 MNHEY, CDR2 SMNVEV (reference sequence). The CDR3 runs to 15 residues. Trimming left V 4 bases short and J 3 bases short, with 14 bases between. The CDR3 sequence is CASSYGAGMTDTQYF. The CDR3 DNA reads TGTGCCAGCAGTTATGGGGCAGGGATGACAGATACGCAGTATTTT.

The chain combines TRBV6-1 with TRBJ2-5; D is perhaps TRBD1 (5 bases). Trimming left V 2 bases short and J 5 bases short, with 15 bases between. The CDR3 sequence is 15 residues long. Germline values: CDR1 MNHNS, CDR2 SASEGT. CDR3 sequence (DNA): TGTGCCAGCAGTGAATGGTATCTCCCAGGGGAGACCCAGTACTTC. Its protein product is CASSEWYLPGETQYF.

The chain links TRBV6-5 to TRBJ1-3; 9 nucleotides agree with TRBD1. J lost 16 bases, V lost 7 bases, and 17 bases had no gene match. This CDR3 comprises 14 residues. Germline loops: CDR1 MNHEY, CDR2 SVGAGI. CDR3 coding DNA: TGTGCCAGCAAAAAGGAGGGACAGGGACTGTGGGCGTATTTT. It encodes CASKKEGQGLWAYF.

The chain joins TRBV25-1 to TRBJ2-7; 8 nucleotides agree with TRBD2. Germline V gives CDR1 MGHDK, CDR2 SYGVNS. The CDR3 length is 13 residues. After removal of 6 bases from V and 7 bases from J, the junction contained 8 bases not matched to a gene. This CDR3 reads CASRAGDPGEQYF. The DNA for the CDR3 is TGTGCCAGCAGAGCGGGAGATCCAGGAGAGCAGTACTTC.

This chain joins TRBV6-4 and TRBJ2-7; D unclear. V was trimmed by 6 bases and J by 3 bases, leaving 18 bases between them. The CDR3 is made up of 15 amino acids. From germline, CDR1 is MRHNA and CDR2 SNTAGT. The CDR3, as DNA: TGTGCCAGCAGATCTTGGCGAGGCCAATTCTACGAGCAGTACTTC. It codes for CASRSWRGQFYEQYF.

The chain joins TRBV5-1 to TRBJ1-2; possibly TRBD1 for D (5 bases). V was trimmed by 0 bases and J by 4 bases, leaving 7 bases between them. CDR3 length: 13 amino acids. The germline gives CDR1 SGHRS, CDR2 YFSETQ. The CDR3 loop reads CASSLADSYGYTF. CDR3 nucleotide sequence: TGCGCCAGCAGCTTGGCCGACAGCTATGGCTACACCTTC.

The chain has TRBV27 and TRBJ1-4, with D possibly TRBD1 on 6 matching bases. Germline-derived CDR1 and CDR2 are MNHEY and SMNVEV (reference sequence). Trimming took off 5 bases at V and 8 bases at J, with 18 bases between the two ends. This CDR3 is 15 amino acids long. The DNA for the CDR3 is TGTGCCAGCAGTGGTTGGGGGGGGGCCGGGGAAAAACTGTTTTTT. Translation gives CASSGWGGAGEKLFF.

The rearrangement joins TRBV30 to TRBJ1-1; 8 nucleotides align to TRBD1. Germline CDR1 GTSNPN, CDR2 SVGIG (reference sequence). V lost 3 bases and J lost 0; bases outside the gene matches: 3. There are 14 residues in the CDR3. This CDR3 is CAWRGDRMNTEAFF. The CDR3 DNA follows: TGTGCCTGGAGGGGGGACAGGATGAACACTGAAGCTTTCTTT. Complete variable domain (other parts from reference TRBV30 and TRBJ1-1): SQTIHQWPATLVQPVGSPLSLECTVEGTSNPNLYWYRQAAGRGLQLLFYSVGIGQISSEVPQNLSASRPQDRQFILSSKKLLLSDSGFYLCAWRGDRMNTEAFFGQGTRLTVV.

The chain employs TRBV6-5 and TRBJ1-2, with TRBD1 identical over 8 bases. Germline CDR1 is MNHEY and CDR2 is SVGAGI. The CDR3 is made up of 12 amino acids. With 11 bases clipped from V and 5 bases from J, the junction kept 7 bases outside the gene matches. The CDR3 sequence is CACPDRVYGYTF. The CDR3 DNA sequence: TGTGCCTGCCCGGACAGGGTATATGGCTACACCTTC.

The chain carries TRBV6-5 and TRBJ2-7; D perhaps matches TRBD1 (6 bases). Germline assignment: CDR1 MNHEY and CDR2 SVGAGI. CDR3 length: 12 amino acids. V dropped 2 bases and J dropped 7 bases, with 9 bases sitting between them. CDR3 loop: CASSYQGWEQYF. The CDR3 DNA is TGTGCCAGCAGTTACCAGGGGTGGGAGCAGTACTTC.

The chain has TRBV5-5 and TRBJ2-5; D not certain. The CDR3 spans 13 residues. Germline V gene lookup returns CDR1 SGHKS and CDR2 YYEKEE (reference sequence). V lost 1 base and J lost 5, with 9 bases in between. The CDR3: CASSLSLGETQYF. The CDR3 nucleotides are TGTGCCAGCAGCTTGTCCCTGGGCGAGACCCAGTACTTC.